This T cell receptor (beta chain) was sequenced for a study of molecular identifiers for immune sequencing clone quantification. Via MiXCR, TCRdb re-called the PCR reads, giving one row per CDR3 protein. The repertoire holds about 510,000 distinct CDR3 sequences, over 20% seen once, with more than 0.8% in the top ten. V lost 0 bases and J 7 bases, leaving 16 bases between the germline ends. The CDR3 consists of 16 residues. Germline V gene data show CDR1 as MNHEY and CDR2 as SMNVEV (reference sequence). With RNA at 10%, 30% or 50%, naive CD8 libraries came from approximately 20,000 to 1,000,000 sorted cells. In its sample, this clonotype was seen many times.

Sequences were obtained from naive CD8+ T cells from blood, with Jurkat cell RNA spiked in. Indicated subset: FACS-sorted CD8+CD4-CCR7+CD45RA+ naive T cells. The TCR sequence derives from a human donor in good health. Some libraries in this study had Jurkat cell RNA spiked in. The V gene is TRBV27, the J gene TRBJ1-5; possibly TRBD1 for D (5 bases). This CDR3 reads CASSLSVQGALQPQHF. Here the CDR3 DNA reads TGTGCCAGCAGTTTATCAGTTCAAGGGGCTCTACAGCCCCAGCATTTT.